These T cell receptor beta chains were read from a single sample in a study of cytomegalovirus exposure and HLA in healthy donors. The table came from immunoSEQ multiplex PCR; TCRdb's copy has only in-frame clones and leaves some out. The sample includes some 150,000 clones, about four fifths of them seen just once. Sequenced input: PBMCs. Receptors originate from a man over 45 in good health and CMV-seropositive. CDR3s include the opening cysteine and the closing phenylalanine or tryptophan. The D gene is left open where the match is weak. Rows give clone size only sometimes, using once, few, many, or a class for an expanded clone.

V	length	size	D	J	DNA	CDR3
TRBV7-9	16	NA	TRBD1	TRBJ1-2	TGTTCCAGCAGCCTTTACTGGACAGGGGGCGAGCATGGCTACACCTTC	CSSSLYWTGGEHGYTF
TRBV6-1	15	NA	TRBD2	TRBJ2-7	TGTGCCAGCAGTCTGCCGGCGGGAGGAGTTTACGAGCAGTACTTC	CASSLPAGGVYEQYF
TRBV5-6	14	few	NA	TRBJ2-7	TGTGCCAGCAGCTTGGACAGGTTCACCTACGAGCAGTACTTC	CASSLDRFTYEQYF
TRBV12-5	14	NA	TRBD2	TRBJ2-1	TGTGCTAGTGGCCTAGCGGGTCTCTACAATGAGCAGTTCTTC	CASGLAGLYNEQFF
TRBV7-9	12	once	NA	TRBJ1-6	TGTGCCAGCAGCCAGGATAATTCACCCCTCCACTTT	CASSQDNSPLHF
TRBV4-1	16	NA	NA	TRBJ2-7	TGCGCCAGCAGCCAAGATTACACAGGGCCCTCCTACGAGCAGTACTTC	CASSQDYTGPSYEQYF
TRBV4-1	21	NA	TRBD2	TRBJ2-3	TGCGCCAGCAGCCAAAAGGGAAGTCGTGGAGTTAGCGGGACTAGCACAGATACGCAGTATTTT	CASSQKGSRGVSGTSTDTQYF
TRBV5-1	14	NA	TRBD1	TRBJ2-7	TGCGCCAGCAGCTGGGGGACAGCGACGGACGAGCAGTACTTC	CASSWGTATDEQYF
TRBV28	14	NA	NA	TRBJ1-2	TGTGCCAGCAGTTTCCCCTCGACAGCCTATGGCTACACCTTC	CASSFPSTAYGYTF
TRBV5-4	15	few	TRBD2	TRBJ2-3	TGTGCCAGCAGCGGGACTAGCTCCAAGGTAGATACGCAGTATTTT	CASSGTSSKVDTQYF
TRBV25-1	16	NA	TRBD2	TRBJ2-7	TGTGCCAGCAGTGAGGGCGGGACTAGCGGGAGGTACGAGCAGTACTTC	CASSEGGTSGRYEQYF
TRBV7-9	18	NA	NA	TRBJ1-3	TGTGCCAGCAGCCACCCTCGTCGACATCCGAGCTCTGGAAACACCATATATTTT	CASSHPRRHPSSGNTIYF
TRBV2	14	NA	TRBD2	TRBJ2-2	TGTGCCAGCCGAGGACTAGCGGAGACCGGGGAGCTGTTTTTT	CASRGLAETGELFF
TRBV5-1	19	NA	TRBD2	TRBJ2-3	TGCGCCAGCAGCTTCACTAGCGGGAGGGCCCTACGGAGCACAGATACGCAGTATTTT	CASSFTSGRALRSTDTQYF
TRBV6-1	15	NA	TRBD1	TRBJ2-7	TGTGCCAGCAGTCCTTCCCGGACAGGGGCGGGCGAGCAGTACTTC	CASSPSRTGAGEQYF
TRBV29-1	14	NA	NA	TRBJ1-3	TGCAGCGTTGATCAGGGCGGAACTGGAAACACCATATATTTT	CSVDQGGTGNTIYF
TRBV30	12	NA	NA	TRBJ2-2	TGTGCCTGGAGTGTACGAGGCGGGGAGCTGTTTTTT	CAWSVRGGELFF
TRBV7-9	16	NA	NA	TRBJ2-3	TGTTCCAGCAGCTCGGGATTTGGAGGGCCAGCGGATACGCAGTATTTT	CSSSSGFGGPADTQYF
TRBV11-3	16	once	TRBD1	TRBJ2-3	TGTGCCAGCAGCTCAAACAGGGGGCAAGGCACAGATACGCAGTATTTT	CASSSNRGQGTDTQYF
TRBV30	14	NA	TRBD2	TRBJ2-5	TGTGCCTGGAGCGGCGGGGGGGACCAAGAGACCCAGTACTTC	CAWSGGGDQETQYF
TRBV7-9	14	NA	NA	TRBJ1-2	TGTGCCAGCAGCTTATTGTCCGAGAACTATGGCTACACCTTC	CASSLLSENYGYTF
TRBV28	17	once	NA	TRBJ2-6	TGTGCCAGCAGTTGGTTTAGGAGGGTCCCTGGGGCCAACGTCCTGACTTTC	CASSWFRRVPGANVLTF
TRBV27	13	NA	TRBD2	TRBJ2-7	TGTGCCAGCAGACTAGCGGGAGACTACGAGCAGTACTTC	CASRLAGDYEQYF
TRBV15	14	NA	NA	TRBJ1-2	TGTGCCACCAGCAGAGAGGCATCTAACTATGGCTACACCTTC	CATSREASNYGYTF
TRBV6-1	15	few	NA	TRBJ2-5	TGTGCCAGCAGTGAAGCTACGGGTAGGAAAGAGACCCAGTACTTC	CASSEATGRKETQYF
TRBV6-6	13	NA	NA	TRBJ2-2	TGTGCCAGCACTTTCGAGGGAGCCGGGGAGCTGTTTTTT	CASTFEGAGELFF
TRBV19	15	NA	TRBD1	TRBJ2-2	TGTGCCAGTAGTATAGACGGGACAGTCTTCGGGGAGCTGTTTTTT	CASSIDGTVFGELFF
TRBV11-2	14	NA	NA	TRBJ2-7	TGTGCCAGCAGCTTAGACGGGAGAGGTGGCGAGCAGTACTTC	CASSLDGRGGEQYF
TRBV28	17	NA	TRBD2	TRBJ2-3	TGTGCCAGCAGTTTTTTTGGGGGAACTAGCGGACCCTTTACGCAGTATTTT	CASSFFGGTSGPFTQYF
TRBV2	13	once	NA	TRBJ2-7	TGTGCCAGCAGCGTAGTATCGGGCTACGAGCAGTACTTC	CASSVVSGYEQYF
TRBV7-8	15	NA	TRBD2	TRBJ2-7	TGTGCCAGCAGCCCGCGGCGTAGCGGGAGTTACGAGCAGTACTTC	CASSPRRSGSYEQYF
TRBV5-1	16	NA	TRBD1	TRBJ1-1	TGCGCCAGCAGAAGGACAGGGGGATGGGTAAACACTGAAGCTTTCTTT	CASRRTGGWVNTEAFF
TRBV6-1	14	once	NA	TRBJ1-1	TGTGCCGGCACTCCGGGGCCGGACTATAGTGAAGCTTTCTTT	CAGTPGPDYSEAFF
TRBV7-2	15	NA	TRBD1	TRBJ1-6	TGTGCCAGCAGCCAGACAGGGGTCGTGGATTCACCCCTCCACTTT	CASSQTGVVDSPLHF
TRBV14	15	NA	NA	TRBJ2-1	TGTGCCAGCAGCCAAGATGAGTTCTCCTACAATGAGCAGTTCTTC	CASSQDEFSYNEQFF
TRBV10-3	12	NA	NA	TRBJ1-1	TGTGCCATCAGTCCCACGGAGGGTGAAGCTTTCTTT	CAISPTEGEAFF
TRBV19	15	NA	NA	TRBJ2-1	TGTGCCAGTAGTGTCGACACCGGCTCCTACAATGAGCAGTTCTTC	CASSVDTGSYNEQFF
TRBV5-1	15	NA	NA	TRBJ1-4	TGCGCCAGCAGCCTAGACAGGACCAAGGCAGGAAAACTGTTTTTT	CASSLDRTKAGKLFF
TRBV30	16	few	TRBD1	TRBJ1-5	TGTGCCTGGAGTGTAATGGGTCAGGGGGACAATCAGCCCCAGCATTTT	CAWSVMGQGDNQPQHF
TRBV10-3	11	NA	NA	TRBJ2-2	TGTGCCATCAGTGATAGTGAGGAGCTGTTTTTT	CAISDSEELFF
TRBV25-1	16	few	TRBD1	TRBJ1-5	TGTGCCAGCAGTGGACAGGGGGCGGGGAGCAATCAGCCCCAGCATTTT	CASSGQGAGSNQPQHF
TRBV19	14	NA	TRBD1	TRBJ2-1	TGTGCCAGTAGTGTAGACAGAGGGGGCCATCGGCAGTTCTTC	CASSVDRGGHRQFF
TRBV5-1	15	few	TRBD1	TRBJ2-2	TGCGCCAGCAGCGTGGGACAGGGGAGCACCGGGGAGCTGTTTTTT	CASSVGQGSTGELFF
TRBV4-1	13	NA	NA	TRBJ2-1	TGCGCCAGCAGCCAAGAGTCCTTTTATGAGCAGTTCTTC	CASSQESFYEQFF
TRBV7-9	15	NA	TRBD2	TRBJ2-2	TGTGCCAGCAGCTTAGTAGCGGGAGAAACCGGGGAGCTGTTTTTT	CASSLVAGETGELFF
TRBV9	14	few	NA	TRBJ2-7	TGTGCCAGCAGCGTAGAACAGGATCCTTACGAGCAGTACTTC	CASSVEQDPYEQYF
TRBV4-2	17	NA	TRBD2	TRBJ2-1	TGTGCCAGCAGCCTGGGGACTAGCGGGAGGGGCAAGAATGAGCAGTTCTTC	CASSLGTSGRGKNEQFF
TRBV7-9	15	NA	NA	TRBJ2-1	TGTGCCAGCAGCTTAGCTCGGGGGACTTACAATGAGCAGTTCTTC	CASSLARGTYNEQFF
TRBV29-1	12	few	TRBD1	TRBJ2-1	TGCAGCGTTGAGGGCCCTACAGGGGCCCGGTTCTTC	CSVEGPTGARFF
TRBV13	17	NA	TRBD2	TRBJ2-1	TGTGCCAGCAGCCCTAGACTAGCGGGAGGGCCTTACAATGAGCAGTTCTTC	CASSPRLAGGPYNEQFF
TRBV5-1	16	NA	NA	TRBJ2-6	TGCGCCAGCAGCTTGGATCTGGGGCCCGGGGCCAACGTCCTGACTTTC	CASSLDLGPGANVLTF
TRBV28	12	NA	NA	TRBJ2-2	TGTGCCAGCAGTTTATATATCGGGGAGCTGTTTTTT	CASSLYIGELFF
TRBV2	13	NA	NA	TRBJ2-2	TGTGCCGTAATAGCGGCGAACACCGGGGAGCTGTTTTTT	CAVIAANTGELFF
TRBV5-6	13	NA	NA	TRBJ1-1	TGTGCCAGCAGCTTGGAAGCGGCTTCTGAAGCTTTCTTT	CASSLEAASEAFF
TRBV5-1	15	NA	NA	TRBJ2-4	TGCGCCAGCAGCTTGAAGCGGCTAGCCAAAAACATTCAGTACTTC	CASSLKRLAKNIQYF
TRBV4-2	18	NA	TRBD2	TRBJ2-4	TGTGCCAGCAGCCGCAGGACTAGCGGGAGGGCCAATTTTGACATTCAGTACTTC	CASSRRTSGRANFDIQYF